These 15 T cell receptor beta chains were all obtained from the same sample, sequenced in a study of cytomegalovirus exposure and HLA in healthy donors. Profiled with immunoSEQ multiplex PCR; TCRdb holds only in-frame clones, not every one. The sample shows 200,000 to 250,000 clones, around 88% of them seen only once. The sample consisted of PBMCs. Every receptor here comes from a woman younger than 35 in good health and CMV-seronegative.

The chain has TRBV9 and TRBJ1-1, with unresolved D. Trimming took off 0 bases at V and 4 bases at J, with 4 bases between the two ends. The CDR3 has 12 amino acids. Germline V lookup: CDR1 SGDLS, CDR2 YYNGEE. The CDR3 coding sequence is TGTGCCAGCAGCGTAGACGGCACTGAAGCTTTCTTT. This encodes CASSVDGTEAFF.

This clone showed up just a few times. The chain recombines TRBV20-1 with TRBJ1-2, with D unclear. Trimming stripped 3 bases from V and 4 bases from J, with 6 bases between. CDR3 length: 11 residues. Germline loops: CDR1 DFQATT, CDR2 SNEGSKA (reference sequence). CDR3 amino acids: CSASSPYGYTF. As DNA, the CDR3 is TGCAGTGCTAGTAGCCCCTATGGCTACACCTTC.

The chain uses TRBV4-3 and TRBJ1-3, with D possibly being TRBD1 (6 bases). V was clipped by 0 bases and J by 3 bases, with 12 bases between them. Germline values: CDR1 LGHNA, CDR2 YSLEER. The CDR3 is 16 residues long. Here the CDR3 DNA reads TGCGCCAGCAGCCAAGATCGGGGCAGGGGTGGAAACACCATATATTTT. Its translation is CASSQDRGRGGNTIYF.

CDR3 nucleotide sequence: TGTGCCAGCAACCAGGGGGTTGAGTACGAGACCCAGTACTTC. Residues: CASNQGVEYETQYF. The chain couples TRBV6-5 to TRBJ2-5; TRBD1 matches at 7 bases. The germline V gene has CDR1 MNHEY and CDR2 SVGAGI. CDR3 length: 14 residues. The ends lost 7 bases at V and 5 bases at J; junction bases unmatched: 10.

This chain joins TRBV5-1 and TRBJ2-1; 8 bases map to TRBD2. The CDR3 contains 15 residues. Germline CDR1 SGHRS, CDR2 YFSETQ. With V trimmed by 5 bases and J by 7 bases, 11 bases remained unmatched. CDR3 DNA sequence: TGCGCCAGCAGGACGACTAGCGAGAGGGGGAATGAGCAGTTCTTC. Amino acids: CASRTTSERGNEQFF. The full variable domain, completed using reference TRBV5-1 and TRBJ2-1, is KAGVTQTPRYLIKTRGQQVTLSCSPISGHRSVSWYQQTPGQGLQFLFEYFSETQRNKGNFPGRFSGRQFSNSRSEMNVSTLELGDSALYLCASRTTSERGNEQFFGPGTRLTVL.

The chain joins TRBV7-2 to TRBJ2-3; 10 nucleotides line up with TRBD2. The CDR3 totals 16 residues. Germline V gene sequence: CDR1 SGHTA, CDR2 FQGNSA. The ends lost 2 bases at V and 1 base at J; junction bases unmatched: 3. In DNA form, the CDR3 reads TGTGCCAGCAGCTTAACAGGGACTAGCGGCACAGATACGCAGTATTTT. The encoded protein is CASSLTGTSGTDTQYF. Filled out from reference TRBV7-2 and TRBJ2-3, the complete variable domain reads GAGVSQSPSNKVTEKGKDVELRCDPISGHTALYWYRQSLGQGLEFLIYFQGNSAPDKSGLPSDRFSAERTGGSVSTLTIQRTQQEDSAVYLCASSLTGTSGTDTQYFGPGTRLTVL.

V and J are TRBV10-3 and TRBJ1-1; no clear D. This CDR3 spans 14 amino acids. Trimming took 4 bases from V and 7 from J, leaving 16 bases between them. Germline lookup yields CDR1 ENHRY and CDR2 SYGVKD. CDR3 sequence: CAISGFSGTDEAFF. For the CDR3, the DNA is TGTGCCATCAGTGGCTTCTCAGGAACAGATGAAGCTTTCTTT.

The CDR3 here is CASSSDQRERRETQYF. For the CDR3, the DNA is TGTGCCAGCAGTTCCGACCAGCGGGAACGTCGGGAGACCCAGTACTTC. The rearrangement uses TRBV28 and TRBJ2-5; 7 positions match TRBD2. CDR3 size: 16 residues. Trimming removed 4 bases from V and 5 bases from J; junction bases left unmatched: 13. Germline assignment: CDR1 MDHEN and CDR2 SYDVKM.

The rearrangement uses TRBV6-4 and TRBJ2-3, with unresolved D. The V and J ends lost 4 bases and 6 bases respectively, with 14 bases between them. The CDR3 is made up of 14 amino acids. Germline lookup yields CDR1 MRHNA and CDR2 SNTAGT. CDR3 in amino acids: CASSATDGPDTQYF. The CDR3 coding sequence is TGTGCCAGCAGTGCCACAGACGGCCCCGATACGCAGTATTTT.

The chain couples TRBV7-2 to TRBJ1-5; 8 bases align to TRBD1. V shed 5 bases and J 7 bases; nucleotides not matched to a gene: 7. The CDR3 has 14 residues. CDR1 is SGHTA and CDR2 is FQGNSA in the germline V gene. The CDR3 coding sequence is TGTGCCAGCAGCCGGGACAGGAATTGGCAGCCCCAGCATTTT. Its translation: CASSRDRNWQPQHF.

The chain carries TRBV19 and TRBJ1-5, with 8 bases aligning to TRBD1. The J segment lost 4 bases and the V segment lost 4 bases, leaving 6 bases of the junction unmatched. There are 15 residues in the CDR3. Germline CDR1 reads LNHDA; CDR2 reads SQIVND (reference sequence). This chain's CDR3 is CASSTRQGRNQPQHF. The CDR3 bases are TGTGCCAGTAGTACCCGACAGGGGCGGAATCAGCCCCAGCATTTT.

The chain is built from TRBV30 and TRBJ1-4, with D possibly TRBD1 on 5 matching bases. The V gene's germline CDR1 is GTSNPN and CDR2 SVGIG (reference sequence). The V end was cut by 0 bases, the J end by 7 bases, with 18 bases between. The CDR3 length is 16 residues. CDR3 bases: TGTGCCTGGAGTGTACCAGGCCCGGGGGAAATTGAAAAACTGTTTTTT. The encoded protein is CAWSVPGPGEIEKLFF.

In this sample, this clone turned up once. The rearrangement links TRBV6-5 to TRBJ1-1, with D unclear. The CDR3 loop spans 15 amino acids. The V end lost 6 bases, the J end lost 3 bases, and 17 bases lay between the germline ends. From germline, CDR1 is MNHEY and CDR2 SVGAGI. In nucleotides, the CDR3 is TGTGCCAGCAGCCTGTCACTGTATGTAGACACTGAAGCTTTCTTT. Translation: CASSLSLYVDTEAFF.

The rearrangement uses TRBV4-1 and TRBJ1-4; D is possibly TRBD1 (6 bases). Per germline, CDR1 MGHRA and CDR2 YSYEKL. The germline V and J ends were trimmed by 4 bases and 0 bases, with 9 bases remaining between them. The CDR3 extends over 15 amino acids. The CDR3 spells CASSLSGATNEKLFF. CDR3 in DNA: TGCGCCAGCAGCCTCTCAGGGGCAACTAATGAAAAACTGTTTTTT.

This chain uses TRBV7-6 with TRBJ2-2; D is undetermined. Trimming took off 1 base at V and 0 bases at J, with 3 bases between the two ends. This CDR3 is built from 14 residues. CDR1 is SGHVS, CDR2 FNYEAQ, per germline. The CDR3 loop is CASSLDTNTGELFF. Written as DNA, the CDR3 is TGTGCCAGCAGCTTAGACACGAACACCGGGGAGCTGTTTTTT.